The T cell receptor beta chain described here comes from a study of T cell responses to AZD1222 COVID-19 vaccine. Study-wide results and limits: Most donors were white British, females outnumbered males, and clonal diversity was possibly underestimated. Variant regions that are unmutated are reportedly the target of nearly half of spike-specific TCRs. None of the repertoires were sampled until the peak T cell response had passed. Seropositive status at baseline applied to only a handful of AZD1222 recipients.

V lost 5 bases to trimming and J lost 4 bases; unmatched junction nucleotides: 9. The CDR3 is made up of 16 amino acids. Germline V gives CDR1 SGHAT, CDR2 FQNNGV. TCRdb keeps only in-frame clones here, not all; method: immunoSEQ multiplex PCR. Among approximately 150,000 clones listed, 93% were seen once. On this clone itself: The antigen remains unidentified.

This clonotype was sampled from an adult who had recovered from COVID-19. The chain carries TRBV11-2 and TRBJ2-2, with 8 bases identical to TRBD2. The material sequenced was peripheral blood, taken after recovery from COVID-19. In nucleotides, the CDR3 is TGTGCCAGCAGCACCCCGGGACTAGTCACCACCGGGGAGCTGTTTTTT. Translating gives CASSTPGLVTTGELFF.